This TCR beta chain was sequenced in a study of blood T cell repertoires in COVID-19. The overall study: Collection of acute and convalescent COVID-19 samples took place in the United States, Italy and Spain.

Methods used by the authors: Estimation of nucleated cell counts was performed using reference gene primer amplification. Profiling relied on immunoSEQ multiplex PCR, and the TCRdb table lists in-frame clones only, not all of them. V and J calls and clone size are as listed in that table; D and trimming were resolved from the DNA. Of roughly 250,000 clones detected, roughly 86% appear once; the ten largest clones hold roughly 9.8%. Comment on this clone: This sample includes further DNA sequences coding for the same CDR3.

This sequence was found in a man in his forties who had recovered from COVID-19. Source material: peripheral blood.

The CDR3 sequence: CASSLVGLAGGPAKNIQYF. The CDR3 region has the DNA TGTGCCAGCAGCTTAGTGGGACTAGCGGGGGGGCCGGCCAAAAACATTCAGTACTTC. The chain recombines TRBV11-2 with TRBJ2-4, with 16 bases identical to TRBD2. V was clipped by 1 base and J by 1 base; unmatched bases: 4. CDR3 length equals 19 residues. Germline-derived CDR1 and CDR2 are SGHAT and FQNNGV. Looking up the rest from reference TRBV11-2 and TRBJ2-4 gives the full variable domain: EAGVAQSPRYKIIEKRQSVAFWCNPISGHATLYWYQQILGQGPKLLIQFQNNGVVDDSQLPKDRFSAERLKGVDSTLKIQPAKLEDSAVYLCASSLVGLAGGPAKNIQYFGAGTRLSVL.